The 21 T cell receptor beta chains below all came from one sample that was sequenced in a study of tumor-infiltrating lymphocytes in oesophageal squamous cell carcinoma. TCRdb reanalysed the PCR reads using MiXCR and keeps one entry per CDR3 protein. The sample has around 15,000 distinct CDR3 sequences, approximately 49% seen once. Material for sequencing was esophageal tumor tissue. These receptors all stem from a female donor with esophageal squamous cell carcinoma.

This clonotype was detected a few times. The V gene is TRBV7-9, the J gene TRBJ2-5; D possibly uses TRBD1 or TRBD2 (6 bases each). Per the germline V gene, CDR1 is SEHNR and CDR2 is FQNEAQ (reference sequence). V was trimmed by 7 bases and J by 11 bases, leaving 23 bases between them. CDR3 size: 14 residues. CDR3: CASTMGGVYNEQYF. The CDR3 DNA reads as TGTGCCAGCACTATGGGGGGCGTTTACAATGAGCAGTACTTC.

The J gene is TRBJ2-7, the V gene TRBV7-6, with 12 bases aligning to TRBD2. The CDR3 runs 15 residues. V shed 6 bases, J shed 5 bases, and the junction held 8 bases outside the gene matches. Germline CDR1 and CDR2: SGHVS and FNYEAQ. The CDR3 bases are TGTGCCAGCAGTCTGACTAGCGGGAGATTCGACGAGCAGTACTTC. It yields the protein CASSLTSGRFDEQYF.

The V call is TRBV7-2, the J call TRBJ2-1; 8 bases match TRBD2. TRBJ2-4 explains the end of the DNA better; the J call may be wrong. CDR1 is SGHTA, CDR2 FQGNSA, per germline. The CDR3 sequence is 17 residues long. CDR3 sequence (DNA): TGTGCCAGCAGCTTTGGGGAAGCGGGAGTTACCAAAAACATTCAGTACTTC. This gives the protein CASSFGEAGVTKNIQYF.

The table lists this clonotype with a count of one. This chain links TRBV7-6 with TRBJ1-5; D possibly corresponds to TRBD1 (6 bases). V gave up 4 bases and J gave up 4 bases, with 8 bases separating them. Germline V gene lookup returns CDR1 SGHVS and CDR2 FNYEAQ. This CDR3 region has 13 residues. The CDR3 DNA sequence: TGTGCCAGCAGCTCGGACAGAAATCAGCCCCAGCATTTT. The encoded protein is CASSSDRNQPQHF.

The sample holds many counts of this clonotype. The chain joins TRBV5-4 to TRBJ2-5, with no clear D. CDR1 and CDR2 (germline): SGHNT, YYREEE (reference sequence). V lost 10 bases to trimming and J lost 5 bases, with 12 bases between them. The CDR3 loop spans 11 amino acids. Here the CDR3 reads CAGVVGETQYF. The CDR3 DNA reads TGTGCCGGTGTCGTGGGGGAGACCCAGTACTTC.

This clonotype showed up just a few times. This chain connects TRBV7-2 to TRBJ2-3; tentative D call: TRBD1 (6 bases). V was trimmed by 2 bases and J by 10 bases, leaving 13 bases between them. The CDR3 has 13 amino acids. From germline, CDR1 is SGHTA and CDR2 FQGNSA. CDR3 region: CASSLSPGDPQYF. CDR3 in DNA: TGTGCCAGCAGCTTATCCCCAGGGGATCCGCAGTATTTT.

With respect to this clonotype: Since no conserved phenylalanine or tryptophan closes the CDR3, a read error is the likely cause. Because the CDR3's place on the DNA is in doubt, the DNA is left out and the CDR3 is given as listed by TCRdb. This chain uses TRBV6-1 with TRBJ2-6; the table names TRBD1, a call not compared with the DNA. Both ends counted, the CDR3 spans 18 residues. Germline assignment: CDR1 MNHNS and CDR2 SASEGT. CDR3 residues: CASSEGTGVLLLTQFFGA.

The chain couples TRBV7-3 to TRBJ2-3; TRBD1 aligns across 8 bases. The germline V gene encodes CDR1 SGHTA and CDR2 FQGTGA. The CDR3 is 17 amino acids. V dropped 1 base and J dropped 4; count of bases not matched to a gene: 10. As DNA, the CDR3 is TGTGCCAGCAGCTTAAGACGGTTGGCAGGGGGCGCAGATACGCAGTATTTT. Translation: CASSLRRLAGGADTQYF.

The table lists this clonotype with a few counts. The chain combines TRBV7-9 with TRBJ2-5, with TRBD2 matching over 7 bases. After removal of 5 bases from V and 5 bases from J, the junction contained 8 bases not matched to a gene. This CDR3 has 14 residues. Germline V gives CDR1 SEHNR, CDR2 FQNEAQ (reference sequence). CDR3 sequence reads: CASSPGTIGETQYF. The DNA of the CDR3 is TGTGCCAGCAGCCCCGGGACTATTGGGGAGACCCAGTACTTC.

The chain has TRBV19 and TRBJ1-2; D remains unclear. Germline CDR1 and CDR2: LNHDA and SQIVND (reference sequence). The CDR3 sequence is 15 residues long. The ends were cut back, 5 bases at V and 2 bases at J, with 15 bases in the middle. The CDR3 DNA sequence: TGTGCCAGTAGTCTGATCACAGAAAGAAACTATGGCTACACCTTC. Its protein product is CASSLITERNYGYTF.

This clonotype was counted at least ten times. The CDR3 nucleotides are TGCAGCGCGATGGGTACAGCTCCGGGCGGGGAGCTGTTTTTT. This translates into CSAMGTAPGGELFF. The chain links TRBV29-1 to TRBJ2-2; the D is unclear. CDR1 is SQVTM, CDR2 ANQGSEA, per germline. The CDR3 length is 14 residues. V lost 7 bases, J lost 7 bases, and 19 bases lay in between.

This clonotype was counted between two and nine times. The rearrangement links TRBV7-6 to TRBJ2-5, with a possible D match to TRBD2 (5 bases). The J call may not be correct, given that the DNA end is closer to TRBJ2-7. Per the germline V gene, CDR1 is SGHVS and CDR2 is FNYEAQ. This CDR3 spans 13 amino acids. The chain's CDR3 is CASSKDRDYEQYF. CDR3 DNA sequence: TGTGCCAGCAGCAAAGACCGGGACTACGAGCAGTACTTC.

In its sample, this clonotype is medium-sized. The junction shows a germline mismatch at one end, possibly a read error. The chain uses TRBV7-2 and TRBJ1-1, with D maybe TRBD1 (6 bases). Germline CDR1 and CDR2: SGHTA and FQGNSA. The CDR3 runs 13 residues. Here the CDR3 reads CASTLIQGMEAFF. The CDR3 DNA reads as TGTGCCAGCACCTTAATACAGGGAATGGAAGCTTTCTTT.

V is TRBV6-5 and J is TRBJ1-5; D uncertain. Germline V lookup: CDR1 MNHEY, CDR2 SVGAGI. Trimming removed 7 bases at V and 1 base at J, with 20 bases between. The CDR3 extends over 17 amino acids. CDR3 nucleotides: TGTGCCAGCACTCGCCTAACAGTCACTGCAAGCAATCAGCCCCAGCATTTT. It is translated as CASTRLTVTASNQPQHF.

Here the CDR3 reads CASSAKGFTLGNEQFF. As DNA, the CDR3 is TGTGCCAGCAGTGCCAAAGGGTTCACATTAGGCAATGAGCAGTTCTTC. The chain combines TRBV2 with TRBJ2-4; D ambiguous. The end of the DNA aligns better with TRBJ2-1, so the J call may be wrong. This CDR3 has 16 residues. The germline CDR1 and CDR2 sequences are SNHLY and FYNNEI.

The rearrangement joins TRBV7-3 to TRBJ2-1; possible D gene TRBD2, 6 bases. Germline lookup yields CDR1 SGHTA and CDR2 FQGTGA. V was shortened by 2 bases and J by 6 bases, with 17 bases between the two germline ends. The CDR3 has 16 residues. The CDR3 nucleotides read TGTGCCAGCAGCTTACGGGCCCTCCAGGGAGGCAATGAGCAGTTCTTC. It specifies CASSLRALQGGNEQFF.

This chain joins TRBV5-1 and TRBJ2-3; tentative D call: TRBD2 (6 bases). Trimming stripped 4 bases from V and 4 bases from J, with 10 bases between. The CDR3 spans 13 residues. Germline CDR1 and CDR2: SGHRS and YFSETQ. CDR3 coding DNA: TGCGCCAGCAGCCCGGGAGTTTCAGATACGCAGTATTTT. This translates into CASSPGVSDTQYF.

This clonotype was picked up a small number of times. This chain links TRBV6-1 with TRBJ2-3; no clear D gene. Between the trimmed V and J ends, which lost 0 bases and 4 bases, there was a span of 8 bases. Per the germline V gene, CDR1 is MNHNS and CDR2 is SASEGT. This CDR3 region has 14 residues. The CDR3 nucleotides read TGTGCCAGCAGTGAAGCGGTGCTGCCAGATACGCAGTATTTT. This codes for CASSEAVLPDTQYF.

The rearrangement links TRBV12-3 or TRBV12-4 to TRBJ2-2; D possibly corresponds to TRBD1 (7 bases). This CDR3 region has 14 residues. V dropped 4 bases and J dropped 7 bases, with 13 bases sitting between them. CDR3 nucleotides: TGTGCCAGCAGTTCCGACAGGGAGGTCGGGGAGCTGTTTTTT. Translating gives CASSSDREVGELFF.

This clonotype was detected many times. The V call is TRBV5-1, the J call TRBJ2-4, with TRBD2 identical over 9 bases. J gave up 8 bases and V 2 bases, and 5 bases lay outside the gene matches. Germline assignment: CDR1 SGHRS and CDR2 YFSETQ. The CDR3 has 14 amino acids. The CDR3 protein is CASSFGASGDIQYF. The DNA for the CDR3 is TGCGCCAGCAGCTTCGGGGCTAGCGGGGACATTCAGTACTTC.

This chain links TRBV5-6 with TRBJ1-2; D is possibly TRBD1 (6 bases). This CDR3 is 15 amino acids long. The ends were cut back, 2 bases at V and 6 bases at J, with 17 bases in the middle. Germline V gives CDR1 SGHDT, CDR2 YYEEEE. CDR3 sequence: CASSFTGRAGHGYTF. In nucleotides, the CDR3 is TGTGCCAGCAGCTTCACAGGGAGGGCAGGGCATGGCTACACCTTC. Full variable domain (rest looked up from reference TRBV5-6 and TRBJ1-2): DAGVTQSPTHLIKTRGQQVTLRCSPKSGHDTVSWYQQALGQGPQFIFQYYEEEERQRGNFPDRFSGHQFPNYSSELNVNALLLGDSALYLCASSFTGRAGHGYTFGSGTRLTVV.